Sequencing of this TCR beta chain was carried out in a study of brain T cells in children with intractable seizures. Noted time point: blood from clinic visit 5 months post-surgery; TSC patient then seizure free. Using immunoSEQ multiplex PCR, the repertoire was profiled, and TCRdb retains in-frame clones only, with some absent. Of about 340,000 clones listed, nearly 95% were seen once; the top ten hold 4.5% to 7%. J gave up 2 bases and V 5 bases, and 10 bases lay outside the gene matches. Germline assignment: CDR1 LNHDA and CDR2 SQIVND (reference sequence). The length of the CDR3 is 16 residues. The V gene is TRBV19, the J gene TRBJ2-7; TRBD1 aligns across 9 bases. The material was peripheral blood, obtained roughly 5 months after surgery. The TCR comes from a boy under two years old with tuberous sclerosis and intractable seizures. CDR3: CASSATPGQGAYEQYF. The CDR3 bases are TGTGCCAGTAGTGCAACCCCGGGACAGGGCGCCTACGAGCAGTACTTC.